This TCR beta chain was recorded in a study of cytomegalovirus exposure and HLA in healthy donors (dated by TCRdb to the late 2010s). Some background on the complete study: An earlier analysis of approximately 600 of the donors reported approximately 290 Gb of sequence data and 117 million unique TCR beta sequences from about 179 million T cells. An early release covering 550 to 650 HLA-typed donors comprised about 320 gigabases of sequencing data and approximately 80 million unique TCR sequences. The genetic ancestry cluster associated with self-reported Caucasian donors included about four fifths of the approximately 400 genotyped donors. The study aimed to test whether signatures of past pathogen exposure could be identified by cataloging public T cell receptors. The T cell repertoires of 666 subjects were profiled by immunosequencing and related to cytomegalovirus serostatus. In addition to the first cohort of several hundred subjects, a separate validation cohort of 120 different subjects was used. To predict cytomegalovirus infection status, the study brought together high-throughput TCR immunosequencing, statistical association of individual TCRs with disease status, and machine learning. To study patterns of TCR occurrence, a later analysis re-analyzed previously published TCR beta repertoires from 550 to 800 donors and added high-resolution HLA genotyping. Rather than drawing on any new phenotypic data, the later analysis identified candidate immune exposures from TCR beta sequences and the way those sequences occurred across donors. In an earlier analysis of 500 to 650 of the donors, high-throughput TCR beta sequencing was used to judge whether each TCR beta V gene segment behaved as functional or pseudogenic. Alongside the repertoire data, information on donor age, sex, ethnicity and CMV serostatus was compiled. Genome-wide SNP genotypes for about 65% of the 666 donors were used in a later genetic analysis, which treated that subset as a discovery cohort. Every discovery cohort repertoire had been produced on one sequencing platform. Class I and class II HLA loci were covered by the typing at four-digit resolution. Typing coverage differed by locus: A, B, C, DRB1 and DQB1 were typed in roughly 620-640 donors, DQA1 in around 500, DPA1 in around 600, and DPB1 in approximately 450. Roughly five DR-DQ haplotypes were handled as single units for association and clustering because linkage in the cohort was strong. On average, 235,054 unique TCR beta nucleotide sequences were sequenced per donor among 398 genotyped donors of the cohort, with 15% to 20% of those sequences being non-productive. The full study reports these points: A total of 164 TCR beta chains were listed by the study as associated with cytomegalovirus. For the cohort, immune exposure information was limited to CMV serostatus. A later analysis found that TCR association rates varied across HLA loci, with DRB1 alleles showing the most associated TCRs and HLA-C alleles the fewest. Over 15 rarely observed V segments, including chromosome 9 orphons, were excluded from the earlier analysis of just under 600 of the donors because counts were too low. When HLA alleles, especially DR and DQ, strongly co-occurred, attributing TCR associations to individual alleles was difficult. Roughly uniform sequencing depth across donors was assumed in presence/absence analyses, although this assumption may not hold. Linkage disequilibrium might explain the correlated functional status among segregating V segments, but an unknown experimental factor could not be excluded. An association between a missense DCLRE1C variant and V-gene and J-gene trimming of TCR beta chains was found in a later genetic analysis and replicated in an independent cohort. Across donors, most TCR sequences were observed very rarely, whereas some public TCRs were present in many individuals. According to a later analysis, most CMV-associated TCR beta chains appeared to be HLA-restricted, and the HLA associations seemed to be driven largely by CMV exposure. Cytomegalovirus status was reported to be diagnosed by the classifier with high specificity and sensitivity in both the original and validation cohorts. The sequencing pipeline was judged likely to have produced a cluster of highly shared sequence variants as a technical artifact. Only TCR beta chains were sequenced in this cohort, and the absence of alpha or paired-chain data limited detectable features. In a later analysis, HLA-associated TCR beta chains showed more clonal expansion and lower generation probabilities than non-associated chains that were equally common. According to a later analysis, parvovirus B19, influenza, CMV and Epstein-Barr virus appeared linked to several top co-occurrence clusters. A further reported finding was that TCR beta sequences accurately predicted the HLA-A and HLA-B alleles for most subjects in the first cohort. According to a later genetic analysis, donors in an Asian-associated ancestry cluster had fewer N-insertions in productive TCRs than the approximately 670-donor mean. According to the authors, the approach could potentially be generalized to other disease states and immunological phenotypes. At a false discovery rate of 0.05, a later analysis linked some 18,000 TCR beta sequences to specific HLA alleles. The 87-base-pair reads could not distinguish some IMGT-functional V segments, including TRBV6-2 and TRBV6-3, so those segments were excluded. A few of the identified cytomegalovirus-associated TCR beta chains were confirmed in vitro to be specific for cytomegalovirus antigens. Broadly in line with IMGT annotations, most TCR beta V segments showed up in productive rearrangements about 87% or about 30% of the time in an earlier analysis of roughly 590 of the donors. Because HLA typing was unavailable for some donors at each locus, only the typed subset was used in association tests.

Library creation used the immunoSEQ multiplex PCR assay. A mixture of 60 forward primers for TCR Vbeta segments and 13 reverse primers for TCR Jbeta segments was used in the multiplex PCR. The CDR3 region of rearranged TCR beta genes was amplified from genomic DNA with a multiplex PCR assay. On the Illumina HiSeq System, the amplified TCR beta libraries were sequenced as 87-base-pair reads. Per the source publication's procedure: A later analysis tallied tens of millions of unique TCR beta chains across the 660 or so repertoires, and 10 million to 11 million of those chains were shared by two or more donors. Raw reads were error-corrected and collapsed into unique sequences with a nearest-neighbor algorithm that merged closely related sequences to remove PCR and sequencing errors. V, D and J gene segments were assigned by aligning CDR3 sequences to IMGT reference sequences. For a sequence to be retained, a match of at least six nucleotides to both a V gene segment and a J gene segment was required. Rearrangements were called productive when the CDR3 lacked stop codons and stayed in frame with V and J; all others were non-productive. Following IMGT convention, CDR3 was defined as the stretch from the second conserved V-encoded cysteine up to the conserved J-encoded phenylalanine. The earlier analysis of roughly 590 of the donors excluded any sequence lacking an unambiguous match to a single V gene segment. An earlier analysis of several hundred of the donors classified V segments as functional when productive rearrangements were above 56.7% and as segregating when the standard deviation between donors was above 5%. A statistical classification framework was built to diagnose cytomegalovirus status from the catalog of TCR beta chain sequences. V and J gene assignment, in a later analysis, came from comparing TCR nucleotide sequences with IMGT/GENE-DB human TR gene sequences. In a later analysis, CDR3 sequences and most-parsimonious VDJ recombination scenarios were assigned using the TCRdist pipeline. In a later analysis, each TCR beta chain was defined by its CDR3 amino acid sequence together with its V-gene family, and reads lacking a unique V-gene family were excluded. As a way to deal with suspected cross-contamination and a sequencing artifact, a later analysis dropped roughly 600 nucleotide sequences that were highly shared and had low generation probability. In a later analysis, a clonal expansion index for each public chain was calculated from normalized within-repertoire ranks of inferred template counts. In a later analysis, generation probabilities were computed using a VDJ recombination model fitted to out-of-frame rearrangements, and the results were checked against IGoR. Hypergeometric tests were used in a later analysis to score TCR-TCR, TCR-HLA and TCR-CMV co-occurrence, with a repertoire-size bias correction applied to the TCR pairs. To estimate false discovery rates, a later analysis permuted the HLA or CMV assignments 20 times. In a later analysis, co-occurring TCRs were grouped using DBSCAN, with TCRdist sequence similarity added in when clustering inside HLA-allele-positive subsets. Repertoires with fewer than 30,000 or more than 120,000 public chains were left out of co-occurrence clustering, as were about 5 repertoires with anomalous nucleotide sharing. TCRdb provides this immuneACCESS table in a form limited to in-frame rearrangements. Some clones are lacking; in checked studies, under half of them reflect an unresolved V gene, and why the rest are absent is not known. V and J calls plus clone size are reproduced from that table; the DNA served to infer D and trimming. In all, the sample holds about 200,000 clones, and about four fifths of those were seen once. The top ten clones comprise approximately 6% of the sample.

Via the germline V gene, CDR1 is SNHLY and CDR2 FYNNEI. V drops 6 bases and J drops 4 bases, leaving 10 bases in between. Including the terminal cysteine and phenylalanine, the CDR3 comprises 12 residues. Solely the CDR3 DNA is kept, with 36 bases framed from the first base. In total, approximately 610 healthy bone marrow donors made up the cohort. Cohort members were all nominally healthy when sampled, although unrecorded immune exposures were likely present. The donor was CMV seropositive and was included in the group of 250 to 300 seropositive cohort members. A peripheral blood sample was provided by each donor, and peripheral blood mononuclear cells were used for TCR beta sequencing. The Qiagen DNeasy Blood Extraction Kit was used to extract genomic DNA from the blood cell samples. Remarks on this clone: Its recognized antigen is unknown. No base-level quality is on record; no much larger clone is a single base apart.

The clonotype was recovered from a middle-aged man in good health and CMV-seropositive. Sequencing was done on a sample of PBMCs. The receptor chain draws on TRBV2 and TRBJ2-7; the D gene is perhaps TRBD1, on 6 matching bases. The DNA sequence is as follows: TGTGCCAGCAGACTACAGGGTTACGAGCAGTACTTC. This codes for CASRLQGYEQYF.